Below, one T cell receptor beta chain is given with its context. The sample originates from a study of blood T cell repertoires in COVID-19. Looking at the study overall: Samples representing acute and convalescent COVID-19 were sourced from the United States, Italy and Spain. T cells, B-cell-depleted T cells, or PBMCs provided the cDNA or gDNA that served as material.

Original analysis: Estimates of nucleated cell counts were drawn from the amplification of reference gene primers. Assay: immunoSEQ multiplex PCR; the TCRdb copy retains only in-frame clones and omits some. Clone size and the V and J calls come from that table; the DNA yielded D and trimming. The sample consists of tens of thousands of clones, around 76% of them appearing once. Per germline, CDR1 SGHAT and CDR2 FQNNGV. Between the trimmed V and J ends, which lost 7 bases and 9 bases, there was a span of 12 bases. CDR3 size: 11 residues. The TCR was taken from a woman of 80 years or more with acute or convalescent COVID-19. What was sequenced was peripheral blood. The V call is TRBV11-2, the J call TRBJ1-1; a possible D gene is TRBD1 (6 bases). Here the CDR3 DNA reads TGTGCCAGCACCGGACAGTTTCAAGCTTTCTTT. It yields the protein CASTGQFQAFF. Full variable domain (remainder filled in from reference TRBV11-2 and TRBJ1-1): EAGVAQSPRYKIIEKRQSVAFWCNPISGHATLYWYQQILGQGPKLLIQFQNNGVVDDSQLPKDRFSAERLKGVDSTLKIQPAKLEDSAVYLCASTGQFQAFFGQGTRLTVV.